This T cell receptor (beta chain) was obtained from a study of shared clonotypes between healthy human individuals (dated by TCRdb to the early 2020s). Describing the broader study: The cohort comprised a couple of women and three men aged 18 to 49 years. To increase sequencing depth and limit assay-specific biases, TCR repertoire library preparation and sequencing were carried out by different laboratories using diverse techniques. Per donor, three plates each were used for CD4 naive and CD4 memory, two for CD8 naive, and one for CD8 memory. Per donor, leukapheresis produced somewhere between about 0.9 and 9.5 billion PBMCs. To estimate repertoire size and how much clonotype sharing occurs between individuals, the study deeply sequenced the blood TCR repertoires of five healthy adults. Results and caveats for the whole study, not just this receptor: Clonotypes shared by all four sorted-subset donors showed higher generation probabilities than non-shared clonotypes. Incomplete sequencing was indicated by rarefaction of sorted-subset datasets, despite the large sequencing depth. Because the study included only a small number of donors, the genetic and exposure-history diversity represented was limited. Pairwise subsampling led to the expectation that sequencing depth would affect the degree of clonotype sharing among donors. Sampling was restricted to blood, and TCR repertoires in tissue are likely to differ from TCR repertoires in blood. Across several donors, approximately 4.6% of naive CD4, roughly 3.5% of naive CD8, around 2.1% of memory CD4, and over 0.35% of memory CD8 clonotypes were shared. Naive subsets generally had larger estimated clonotype richness than memory subsets.

A note on this clone: Which antigen it targets is not known. No base quality information exists; no much larger clone differs at one position.

Using the deep immunoSEQ assay, TCR CDR3 regions were amplified from genomic DNA by multiplex PCR. Extracted genomic DNA from each cell subset was spread evenly across all wells of several immunoSEQ 96-well plates, with each plate serving as a replicate. Each replicate PCR for sorted subsets received 150 to 250 ng genomic DNA, equal to around 32,000 T cell genomes. The purified libraries were quantified using a Qubit 3.0 fluorometer, sized with a Bioanalyzer 2100, and then quantified again using the KAPA Library Quantification kit. Every immunoSEQ 96-well plate was sequenced on a dedicated single-read 150-cycle Illumina NextSeq 550 flow cell. In the paper's pipeline: Because only junctional sequences without quality scores were contained in the immunoSEQ output, filtering matching that applied to full-length reads could not be performed. Sequences were annotated with PyIR, a Python wrapper for IgBLAST v1.9, and V/J genes and CDR3 were assigned using IMGT germline references. Any read was removed if the V/J assignment was weak (E-value above 1e-6), the CDR3 was missing, or the read contained stop codons, out-of-frame junctions, or ambiguous translated residues. V3J clonotypes were defined by identical inferred V gene, J gene, and CDR3 amino acid sequence. Percentage overlap between repertoires was computed as shared unique clonotypes divided by the size of the smaller repertoire. RTK rarefaction, the Chao1 estimator, and Recon v2.1 estimates of unobserved clonotypes were used to assess repertoire richness. For all TCRbeta clonotypes obtained by the gDNA method from a handful of donors, generation probabilities were computed with OLGA. TCRdb retrieved this table from immuneACCESS and kept in-frame rearrangements only. Not all clones are present; in checked studies, unresolved V genes account for under half, and no reason is known for the remainder. V and J calls and clone size are given by that table; D and trimming were obtained from the DNA. Present in this sample are millions of clones, about 95% of which were seen just once. The ten largest clonotypes hold 0.85% to 1.3% of the sample.

For the CD8 naive samples, CD45RO-negative cells were positively selected for CCR7, yielding a CD45RA+CCR7+ population from which TemRA cells were excluded. The donors were healthy, HIV-negative adults who had no recently reported acute infections or vaccinations. Only Caucasian adults living in Nashville, Tennessee, USA were represented among the donors. Blood was collected by leukapheresis, and PBMCs were isolated by Ficoll-Histopaque density gradient centrifugation and then cryopreserved in liquid nitrogen vapor phase. Analytical flow cytometry was used to check the purity and quantity of each magnetically sorted T cell population. Genomic DNA was isolated from every sorted fraction and measured by UV absorbance on a Nanodrop 2000c. This TCR was recovered from a man aged 18 to 29 in good health. What was sequenced was naive CD8+ T cells sorted from blood. Reading the label with the study, this specimen's cell subset or site is: CD45RA+CCR7+.

For the CDR3, the sequence is CSVLYGEYEQYF. The nucleotides read TGCAGCGTACTATATGGAGAGTACGAGCAGTACTTC. The sequence is built from TRBV29-1 and TRBJ2-7; the D gene lacks a confident call. The junction shows trimming of 6 bases on V and 4 bases on J, plus 13 bases between the germline ends. Spanning cysteine to phenylalanine, the CDR3 consists of 12 amino acids. CDR3 DNA is the only sequence kept; it has 36 bases, read in frame from the first base. The germline V gene specifies SQVTM as CDR1 and ANQGSEA as CDR2.